These 22 T cell receptor beta chains share one sample of origin, sequenced in a study of shared clonotypes between healthy human individuals. TCRdb's copy holds only in-frame clones and misses some; the assay was immunoSEQ multiplex PCR. Here the sample spans some 2.1 million clones, roughly 96% being singletons. Sample: naive CD4+ T cells sorted from blood. Subset noted: CD45RA+ positively selected. These receptors were collected from a man younger than 30 in good health.

The rearrangement links TRBV7-2 to TRBJ1-1; D not resolved. V lost 5 bases and J 4 bases, leaving 11 bases between the germline ends. This CDR3 region has 13 residues. Germline CDR1 reads SGHTA; CDR2 reads FQGNSA. The CDR3 DNA is TGTGCCAGCAGCCCCGATGGAAGCACTGAAGCTTTCTTT. This encodes CASSPDGSTEAFF.

The CDR3 loop reads CASSLMTGGDYGYTF. Written as DNA, the CDR3 is TGCGCCAGCAGCCTGATGACAGGGGGCGACTATGGCTACACCTTC. The chain carries TRBV4-1 and TRBJ1-2, with 10 bases matching TRBD1. The CDR3 has 15 amino acids. Germline CDR1 is MGHRA and CDR2 is YSYEKL. Trimming at V came to 4 bases and at J to 3 bases, leaving 5 bases not matched to a gene.

This clone was counted once. This chain uses TRBV30 with TRBJ1-2, with TRBD1 matching 8 bases. CDR1 and CDR2 from the germline V gene are GTSNPN and SVGIG (reference sequence). Losses at the gene ends were 3 bases for V and 8 bases for J; bases not matched to a gene: 11. This CDR3 spans 14 amino acids. The CDR3 sequence: CAWRAAGQGEGYTF. CDR3 coding DNA: TGTGCCTGGAGGGCCGCCGGACAGGGCGAAGGCTACACCTTC.

This rearrangement joins TRBV5-1 to TRBJ2-7; TRBD1 matches at 7 bases. With V trimmed by 4 bases and J by 2 bases, 9 bases remained unmatched. The CDR3 covers 15 residues. Germline values: CDR1 SGHRS, CDR2 YFSETQ. DNA for the CDR3: TGCGCCAGCAGCCCATGGACAGGATCCCCCTACGAGCAGTACTTC. This translates into CASSPWTGSPYEQYF.

The gene calls are TRBV5-1 and TRBJ1-1; no clear D gene. The CDR3 loop spans 14 amino acids. Trimming removed 2 bases at V and 4 bases at J, with 12 bases between. Germline CDR1 SGHRS, CDR2 YFSETQ. The CDR3 region is CASSFSPPGTEAFF. The CDR3 DNA sequence: TGCGCCAGCAGCTTTTCGCCCCCGGGCACTGAAGCTTTCTTT.

This chain connects TRBV7-8 to TRBJ2-1; 10 bases are shared with TRBD1. Germline V lookup: CDR1 SGHVS, CDR2 FQNEAQ. The CDR3 loop spans 16 amino acids. The V segment lost 2 bases and the J segment 7 bases; nucleotides outside the gene matches: 8. The CDR3 DNA follows: TGTGCCAGCAGCTTACCCTACGACAGGGGGCTGAATGAGCAGTTCTTC. Amino acid sequence: CASSLPYDRGLNEQFF.

J is TRBJ2-5 and V is TRBV14; D perhaps matches TRBD1 (6 bases). Per the germline V gene, CDR1 is SGHDN and CDR2 is FVKESK. CDR3 length: 14 residues. V was shortened by 4 bases and J by 5 bases, with 14 bases between the two germline ends. The CDR3 reads CASSLDRNRETQYF. The CDR3 region has the DNA TGTGCCAGCAGCCTCGACAGGAATCGGGAGACCCAGTACTTC. Full variable domain (missing parts from reference TRBV14 and TRBJ2-5): EAGVTQFPSHSVIEKGQTVTLRCDPISGHDNLYWYRRVMGKEIKFLLHFVKESKQDESGMPNNRFLAERTGGTYSTLKVQPAELEDSGVYFCASSLDRNRETQYFGPGTRLLVL.

The CDR3, as DNA: TGTGCCAGCAGCTTGCAGGGTCAAACTGAAGCTTTCTTT. Amino acids: CASSLQGQTEAFF. The V gene is TRBV7-3, the J gene TRBJ1-1; a weak D match, TRBD1 (5 bases). Germline assignment: CDR1 SGHTA and CDR2 FQGTGA. The CDR3 extends over 13 amino acids. V was pared by 3 bases and J by 5 bases, with 10 bases between.

This clone has just one count. This specimen includes other DNA sequences encoding the same CDR3. The chain has TRBV10-3 and TRBJ1-5, with D hard to call. Trimming left V 3 bases short and J 7 bases short, with 7 bases between. Germline V gene lookup returns CDR1 ENHRY and CDR2 SYGVKD. CDR3 length: 12 amino acids. The CDR3 DNA is TGTGCCATCAGTGAAGTCGGACAGCCCCAGCATTTT. It encodes CAISEVGQPQHF.

V usage is TRBV5-4 and J usage is TRBJ2-7; 10 bases agree with TRBD2. The ends lost 2 bases at V and 2 bases at J; junction bases unmatched: 4. Per germline, CDR1 SGHNT and CDR2 YYREEE (reference sequence). The CDR3 covers 15 residues. The DNA for the CDR3 is TGTGCCAGCAGCTTCCCAGCGGGGGGGCCCTACGAGCAGTACTTC. Translation gives CASSFPAGGPYEQYF.

The V call is TRBV29-1, the J call TRBJ2-1, with TRBD2 as a possible D gene (6 bases). The CDR3 runs 13 residues. From germline, CDR1 is SQVTM and CDR2 ANQGSEA. Trimming left V 5 bases short and J 7 bases short, with 15 bases between. CDR3 amino acids: CSVTTGRRNEQFF. CDR3 sequence (DNA): TGCAGCGTTACTACGGGGAGGCGGAATGAGCAGTTCTTC.

Of note for this clone: This sequence may be a read error, since a much larger clone differs from it by one base. V is TRBV2 and J is TRBJ1-1; TRBD1 is a possible D gene (6 bases). Looked up from germline, CDR1 is SNHLY and CDR2 is FYNNEI. The CDR3 spans 13 residues. V shed 6 bases and J shed 1 base, with 9 bases lying between them. CDR3 sequence: CASSPTGNTEAFF. The CDR3 nucleotides are TGTGCCAGCAGCCCGACAGGGAACACTGAAGCTTTCTTT.

This clone was observed a handful of times. Additional DNA sequences in this sample encode the identical CDR3. The chain is built from TRBV14 and TRBJ1-6; D might be TRBD1 (5 bases). The CDR3 runs 18 residues. CDR1 and CDR2 (germline): SGHDN, FVKESK. Trimming cost V 4 bases and J 0 bases, with 16 bases left between them. The CDR3 sequence is CASSRPGPLSSYNSPLHF. The CDR3 bases are TGTGCCAGCAGCCGGCCGGGGCCTCTGAGCTCCTATAATTCACCCCTCCACTTT.

This chain joins TRBV7-9 and TRBJ2-7, with TRBD2 identical over 7 bases. The CDR3 length is 16 residues. In germline, CDR1 is SEHNR, CDR2 FQNEAQ (reference sequence). V was pared by 0 bases and J by 3 bases, with 8 bases of the junction left unmatched. Here the CDR3 DNA reads TGTGCCAGCAGCTTAGCGCTCCGGGGGGTCAACTACGAGCAGTACTTC. Residues: CASSLALRGVNYEQYF.

This clone has a handful of counts. This sample includes further DNA sequences coding for the same CDR3. The CDR3 reads CASSFSTDTQYF. The CDR3 nucleotides read TGTGCCAGCAGCTTTTCCACAGATACGCAGTATTTT. This sequence joins TRBV11-2 and TRBJ2-3; D gene ambiguous. V was shortened by 3 bases and J by 2 bases, with 3 bases between the two germline ends. Germline V gene lookup returns CDR1 SGHAT and CDR2 FQNNGV. CDR3 size: 12 residues.

The chain has TRBV30 and TRBJ2-7; 8 bases agree with TRBD2. The CDR3 loop spans 14 amino acids. Looked up from germline, CDR1 is GTSNPN and CDR2 is SVGIG (reference sequence). Trimming removed 3 bases from V and 4 bases from J; junction bases left unmatched: 8. CDR3: CAWSGTSGAYEQYF. As DNA, the CDR3 is TGTGCCTGGAGCGGTACTAGCGGAGCTTACGAGCAGTACTTC.

The chain couples TRBV30 to TRBJ1-2, with D tentatively TRBD1 (5 bases). Germline CDR1 is GTSNPN and CDR2 is SVGIG (reference sequence). This CDR3 has 15 residues. Trimming took off 2 bases at V and 2 bases at J, with 15 bases between the two ends. The CDR3 sequence is CAWSPPAGQNYGYTF. CDR3 nucleotides: TGTGCCTGGAGTCCCCCGGCAGGGCAGAACTATGGCTACACCTTC.

This chain links TRBV5-7 with TRBJ2-5; tentative D call: TRBD1 (5 bases). TRBV5-7 is assigned to the ORF class and has an uncertain function. Trimming cost V 1 base and J 5 bases, with 6 bases left between them. The CDR3 contains 12 residues. CDR3 protein: CASSLYRETQYF. CDR3 nucleotides: TGTGCCAGCAGCTTGTACAGGGAGACCCAGTACTTC.

The gene calls are TRBV7-2 and TRBJ2-5, with TRBD1 as a possible D gene (5 bases). V dropped 3 bases and J dropped 4 bases, with 9 bases sitting between them. Looked up from germline, CDR1 is SGHTA and CDR2 is FQGNSA. This CDR3 spans 13 amino acids. The CDR3 bases are TGTGCCAGCAGCTTTGTTCAGGGAGAGACCCAGTACTTC. Translated, it gives CASSFVQGETQYF.

The chain combines TRBV2 with TRBJ2-1; 10 nucleotides match TRBD2. Losses at the gene ends were 2 bases for V and 7 bases for J; bases not matched to a gene: 5. CDR3 length: 15 residues. CDR1 SNHLY and CDR2 FYNNEI come from the germline V gene. CDR3 bases: TGTGCCAGCAGTGAACTGGGACTAGCGTTGAATGAGCAGTTCTTC. Protein product: CASSELGLALNEQFF.

This clone was recorded only once. This CDR3 reads CASSPDNGNTIYF. In DNA, the CDR3 is TGTGCCAGCAGTCCGGATAATGGAAACACCATATATTTT. V usage is TRBV7-9 and J usage is TRBJ1-3, with D hard to call. Looked up from germline, CDR1 is SEHNR and CDR2 is FQNEAQ (reference sequence). The CDR3 spans 13 residues. V was cut by 6 bases and J by 3 bases, with 9 bases left in between.

The CDR3 loop reads CASSSRASGVSTDTQYF. CDR3 sequence (DNA): TGCGCCAGCAGCAGCCGCGCTAGCGGGGTTAGCACAGATACGCAGTATTTT. The gene calls are TRBV5-1 and TRBJ2-3; 9 nucleotides match TRBD2. The germline CDR1 and CDR2 sequences are SGHRS and YFSETQ. The CDR3 spans 17 residues. J was trimmed by 0 bases and V by 4 bases; bases with no gene match: 9.